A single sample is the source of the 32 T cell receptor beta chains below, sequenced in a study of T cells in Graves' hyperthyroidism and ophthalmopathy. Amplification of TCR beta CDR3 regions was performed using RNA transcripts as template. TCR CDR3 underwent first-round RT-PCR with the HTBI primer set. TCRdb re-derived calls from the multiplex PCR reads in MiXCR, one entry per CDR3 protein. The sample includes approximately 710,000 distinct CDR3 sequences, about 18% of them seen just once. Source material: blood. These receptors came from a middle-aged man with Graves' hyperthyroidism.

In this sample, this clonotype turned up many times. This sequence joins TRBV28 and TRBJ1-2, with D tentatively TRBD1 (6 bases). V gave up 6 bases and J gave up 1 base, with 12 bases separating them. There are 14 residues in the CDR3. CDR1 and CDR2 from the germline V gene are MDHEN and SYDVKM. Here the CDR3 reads CASSTTGSNYGYTF. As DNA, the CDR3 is TGTGCCAGCAGCACTACAGGGAGTAACTATGGCTACACCTTC.

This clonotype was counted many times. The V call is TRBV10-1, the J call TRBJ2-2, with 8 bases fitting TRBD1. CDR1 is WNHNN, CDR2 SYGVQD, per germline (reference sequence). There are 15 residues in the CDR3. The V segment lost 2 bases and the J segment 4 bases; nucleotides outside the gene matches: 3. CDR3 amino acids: CASSEHTGGTGELFF. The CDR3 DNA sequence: TGCGCCAGCAGTGAGCATACAGGGGGCACCGGGGAGCTGTTTTTT.

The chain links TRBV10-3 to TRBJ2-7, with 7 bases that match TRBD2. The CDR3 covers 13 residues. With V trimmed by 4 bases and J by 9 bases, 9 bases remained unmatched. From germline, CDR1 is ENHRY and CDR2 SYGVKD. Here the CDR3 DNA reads TGTGCCATCAGTGGGGGGGAGGGCTCGCCGCAGTACTTC. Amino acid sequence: CAISGGEGSPQYF.

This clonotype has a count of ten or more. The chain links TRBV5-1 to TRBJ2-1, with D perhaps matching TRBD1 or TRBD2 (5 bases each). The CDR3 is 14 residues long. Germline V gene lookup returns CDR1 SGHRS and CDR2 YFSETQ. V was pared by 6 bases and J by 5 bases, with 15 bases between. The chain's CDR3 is CASTHPGPNNEQFF. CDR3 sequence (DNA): TGCGCCAGCACCCACCCGGGACCCAACAATGAGCAGTTCTTC.

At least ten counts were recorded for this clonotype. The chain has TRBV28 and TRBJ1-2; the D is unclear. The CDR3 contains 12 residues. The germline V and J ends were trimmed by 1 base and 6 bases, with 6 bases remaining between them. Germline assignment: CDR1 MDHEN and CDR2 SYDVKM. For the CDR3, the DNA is TGTGCCAGCAGTTTATCCCGGAATGGCTACACCTTC. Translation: CASSLSRNGYTF.

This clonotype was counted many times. The CDR3 sequence: CASSQRQGAKEQYF. In nucleotides, the CDR3 is TGTGCCAGCAGCCAAAGACAGGGGGCGAAAGAGCAGTACTTC. This sequence joins TRBV27 and TRBJ2-7; 10 nucleotides agree with TRBD1. The CDR3 consists of 14 residues. Germline CDR1 and CDR2: MNHEY and SMNVEV (reference sequence). The V segment lost 6 bases and the J segment 7 bases; nucleotides outside the gene matches: 9.

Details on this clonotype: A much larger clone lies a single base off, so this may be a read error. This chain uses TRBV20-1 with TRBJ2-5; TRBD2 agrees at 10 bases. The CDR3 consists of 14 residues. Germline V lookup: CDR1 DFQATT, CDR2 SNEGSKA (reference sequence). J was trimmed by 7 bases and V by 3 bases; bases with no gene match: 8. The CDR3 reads CSARKLAGSGTQYF. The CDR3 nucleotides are TGCAGTGCTAGGAAACTAGCGGGATCAGGGACCCAGTACTTC.

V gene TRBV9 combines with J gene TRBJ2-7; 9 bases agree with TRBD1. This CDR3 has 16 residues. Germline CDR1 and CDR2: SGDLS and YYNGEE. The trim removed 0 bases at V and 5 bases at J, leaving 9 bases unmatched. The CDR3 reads CASSVGRDRVKDEQYF. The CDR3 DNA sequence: TGTGCCAGCAGCGTAGGTCGGGACAGGGTTAAGGACGAGCAGTACTTC.

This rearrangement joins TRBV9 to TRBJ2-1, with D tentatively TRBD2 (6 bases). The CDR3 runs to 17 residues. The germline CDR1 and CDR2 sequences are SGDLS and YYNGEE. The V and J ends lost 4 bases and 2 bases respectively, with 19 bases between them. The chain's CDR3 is CASSPRLGFRAYNEQFF. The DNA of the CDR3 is TGTGCCAGCAGCCCAAGACTAGGGTTTCGCGCCTACAATGAGCAGTTCTTC.

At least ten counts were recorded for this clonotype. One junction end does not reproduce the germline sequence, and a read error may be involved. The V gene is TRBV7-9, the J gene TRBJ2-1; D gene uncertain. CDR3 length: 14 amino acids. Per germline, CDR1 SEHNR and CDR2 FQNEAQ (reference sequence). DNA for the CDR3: TGTGCCAGCAGCTTAGGGATAAGCCACAATAAGCAGTTCTTC. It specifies CASSLGISHNKQFF.

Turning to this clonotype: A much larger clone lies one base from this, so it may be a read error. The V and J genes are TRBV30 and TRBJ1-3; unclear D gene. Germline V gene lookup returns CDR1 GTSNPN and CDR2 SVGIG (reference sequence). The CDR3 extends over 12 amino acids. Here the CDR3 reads CAWTDSGTTIYF. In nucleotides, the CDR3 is TGTGCCTGGACGGACTCTGGAACCACCATATATTTT.

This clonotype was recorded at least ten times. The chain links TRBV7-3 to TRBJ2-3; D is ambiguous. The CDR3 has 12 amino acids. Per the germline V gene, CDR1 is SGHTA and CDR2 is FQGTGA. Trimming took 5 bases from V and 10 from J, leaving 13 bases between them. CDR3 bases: TGTGCCAGCAGCCAAGGAGCAGGCCCGCAGTATTTT. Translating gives CASSQGAGPQYF.

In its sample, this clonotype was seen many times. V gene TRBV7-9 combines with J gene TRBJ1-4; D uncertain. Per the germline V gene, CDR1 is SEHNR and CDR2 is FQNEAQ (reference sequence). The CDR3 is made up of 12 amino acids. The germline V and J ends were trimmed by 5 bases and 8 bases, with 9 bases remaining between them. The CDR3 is CASSGFREKLFF. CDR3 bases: TGTGCCAGCAGCGGCTTCAGGGAAAAACTGTTTTTT.

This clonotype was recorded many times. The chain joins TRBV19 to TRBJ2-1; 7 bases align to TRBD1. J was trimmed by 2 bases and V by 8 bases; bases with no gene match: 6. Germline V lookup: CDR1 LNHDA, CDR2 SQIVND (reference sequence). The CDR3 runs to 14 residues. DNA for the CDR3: TGTGCCAGTCGACAGGGTGGACCCTACAATGAGCAGTTCTTC. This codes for CASRQGGPYNEQFF.

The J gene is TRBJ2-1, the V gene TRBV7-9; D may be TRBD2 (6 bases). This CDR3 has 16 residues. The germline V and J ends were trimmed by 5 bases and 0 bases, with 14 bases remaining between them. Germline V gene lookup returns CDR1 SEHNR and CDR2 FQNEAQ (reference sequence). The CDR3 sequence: CASSPLRDFSYNEQFF. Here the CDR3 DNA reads TGTGCCAGCAGCCCTCTAAGGGACTTCTCCTACAATGAGCAGTTCTTC.

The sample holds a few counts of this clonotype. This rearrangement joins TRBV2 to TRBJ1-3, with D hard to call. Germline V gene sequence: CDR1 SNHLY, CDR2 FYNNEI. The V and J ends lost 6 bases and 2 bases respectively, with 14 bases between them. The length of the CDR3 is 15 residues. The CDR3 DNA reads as TGTGCCAGCAGCGTGACCCACGGGGCTGGAAACACCATATATTTT. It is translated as CASSVTHGAGNTIYF. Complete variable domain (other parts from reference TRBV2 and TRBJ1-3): EPEVTQTPSHQVTQMGQEVILRCVPISNHLYFYWYRQILGQKVEFLVSFYNNEISEKSEIFDDQFSVERPDGSNFTLKIRSTKLEDSAMYFCASSVTHGAGNTIYFGEGSWLTVV.

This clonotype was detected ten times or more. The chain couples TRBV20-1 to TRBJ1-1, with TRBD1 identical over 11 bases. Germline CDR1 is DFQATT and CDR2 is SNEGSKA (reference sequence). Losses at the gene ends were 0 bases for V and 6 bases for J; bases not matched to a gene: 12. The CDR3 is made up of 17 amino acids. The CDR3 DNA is TGCAGTGCTAGAGATGGGACAGGGGGATGGGATTTAGCTGAAGCTTTCTTT. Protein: CSARDGTGGWDLAEAFF.

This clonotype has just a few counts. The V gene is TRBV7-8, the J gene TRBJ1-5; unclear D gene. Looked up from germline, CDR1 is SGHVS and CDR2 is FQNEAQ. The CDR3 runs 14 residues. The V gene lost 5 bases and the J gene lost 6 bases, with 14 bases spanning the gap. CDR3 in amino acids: CASSPPGLGQPQHF. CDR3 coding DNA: TGTGCCAGCAGCCCCCCAGGATTGGGTCAGCCCCAGCATTTT.

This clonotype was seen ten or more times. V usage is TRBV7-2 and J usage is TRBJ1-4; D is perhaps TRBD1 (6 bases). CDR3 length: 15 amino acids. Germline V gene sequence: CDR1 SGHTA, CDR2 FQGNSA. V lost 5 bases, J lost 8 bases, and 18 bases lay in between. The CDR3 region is CASSRRRGAEEKLFF. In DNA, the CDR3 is TGTGCCAGCAGCCGAAGGCGGGGGGCAGAGGAAAAACTGTTTTTT.

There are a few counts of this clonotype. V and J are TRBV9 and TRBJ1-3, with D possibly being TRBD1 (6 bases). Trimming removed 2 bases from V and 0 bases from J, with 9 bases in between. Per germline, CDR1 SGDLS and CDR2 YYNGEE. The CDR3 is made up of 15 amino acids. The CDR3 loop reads CASSVTDSSGNTIYF. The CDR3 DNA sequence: TGTGCCAGCAGCGTTACGGACAGCTCTGGAAACACCATATATTTT.

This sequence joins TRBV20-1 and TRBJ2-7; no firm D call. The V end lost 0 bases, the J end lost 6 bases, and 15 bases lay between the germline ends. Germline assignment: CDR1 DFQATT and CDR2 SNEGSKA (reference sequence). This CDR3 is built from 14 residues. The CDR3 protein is CSARDLAAPGEQYF. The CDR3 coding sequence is TGCAGTGCTAGAGATTTGGCGGCACCGGGCGAGCAGTACTTC.

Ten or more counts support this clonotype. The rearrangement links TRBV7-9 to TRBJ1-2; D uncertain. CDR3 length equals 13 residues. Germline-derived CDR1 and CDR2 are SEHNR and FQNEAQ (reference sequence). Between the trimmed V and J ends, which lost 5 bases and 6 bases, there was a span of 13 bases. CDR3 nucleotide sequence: TGTGCCAGCAGCCCCGATGAGAGGGATGGCTACACCTTC. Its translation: CASSPDERDGYTF.

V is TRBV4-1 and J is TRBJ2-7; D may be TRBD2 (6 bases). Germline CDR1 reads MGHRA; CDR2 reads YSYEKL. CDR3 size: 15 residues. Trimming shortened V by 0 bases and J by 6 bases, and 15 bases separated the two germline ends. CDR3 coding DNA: TGCGCCAGCAGCCAAGATCGGGAGAGCAACCTCGAGCAGTACTTC. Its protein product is CASSQDRESNLEQYF.

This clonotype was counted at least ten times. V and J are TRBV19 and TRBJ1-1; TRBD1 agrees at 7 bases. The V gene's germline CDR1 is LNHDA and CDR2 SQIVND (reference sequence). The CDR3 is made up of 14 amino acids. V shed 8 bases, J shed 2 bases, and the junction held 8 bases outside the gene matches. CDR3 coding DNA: TGTGCCAGTTCCAAACAGGGGCATAACACTGAAGCTTTCTTT. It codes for CASSKQGHNTEAFF. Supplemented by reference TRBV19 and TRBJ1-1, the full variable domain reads DGGITQSPKYLFRKEGQNVTLSCEQNLNHDAMYWYRQDPGQGLRLIYYSQIVNDFQKGDIAEGYSVSREKKESFPLTVTSAQKNPTAFYLCASSKQGHNTEAFFGQGTRLTVV.

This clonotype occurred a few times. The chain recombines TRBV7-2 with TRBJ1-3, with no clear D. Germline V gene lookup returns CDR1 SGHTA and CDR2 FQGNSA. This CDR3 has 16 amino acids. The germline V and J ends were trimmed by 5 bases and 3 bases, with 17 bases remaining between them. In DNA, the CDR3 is TGTGCCAGCAGCCCACAGATCCCGCCTCGTGGAAACACCATATATTTT. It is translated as CASSPQIPPRGNTIYF.

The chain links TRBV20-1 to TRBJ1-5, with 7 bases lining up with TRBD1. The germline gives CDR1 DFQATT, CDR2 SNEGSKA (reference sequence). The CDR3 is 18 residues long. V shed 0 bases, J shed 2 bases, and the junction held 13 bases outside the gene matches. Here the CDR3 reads CSARDLTRDSTGNQPQHF. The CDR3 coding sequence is TGCAGTGCTAGAGATCTTACGCGGGACAGCACAGGCAATCAGCCCCAGCATTTT.

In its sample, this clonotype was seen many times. The chain's CDR3 is CASRPSGSWGPTDTQYF. CDR3 in DNA: TGTGCCAGCAGGCCCAGCGGGAGTTGGGGCCCCACAGATACGCAGTATTTT. The J gene is TRBJ2-3, the V gene TRBV28; 8 nucleotides match TRBD2. Germline V gene sequence: CDR1 MDHEN, CDR2 SYDVKM. The CDR3 is 17 amino acids. The V segment lost 6 bases and the J segment 2 bases; nucleotides outside the gene matches: 13.

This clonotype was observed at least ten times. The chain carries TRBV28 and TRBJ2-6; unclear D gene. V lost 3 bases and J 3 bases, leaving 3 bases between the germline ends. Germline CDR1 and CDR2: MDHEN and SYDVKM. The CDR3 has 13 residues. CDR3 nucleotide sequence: TGTGCCAGCAGTTTCTATGGGGCCAACGTCCTGACTTTC. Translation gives CASSFYGANVLTF.

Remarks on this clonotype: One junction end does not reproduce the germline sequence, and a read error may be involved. In DNA form, the CDR3 reads TGTGCCAGCAACCCGGCTGCGAGAGACGGACTCAACCACGGTTACTATAATGAAAATCTGTTTTTT. Protein product: CASNPAARDGLNHGYYNENLFF. The chain is built from TRBV28 and TRBJ1-4; no clear D gene. The CDR3 is made up of 22 amino acids. The germline V gene encodes CDR1 MDHEN and CDR2 SYDVKM.

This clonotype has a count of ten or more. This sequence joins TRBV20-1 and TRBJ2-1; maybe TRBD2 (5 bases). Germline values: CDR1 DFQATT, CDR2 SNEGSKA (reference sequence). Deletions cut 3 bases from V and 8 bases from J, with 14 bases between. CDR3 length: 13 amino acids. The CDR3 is CSASKREMDEQFF. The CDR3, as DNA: TGCAGTGCTAGTAAGAGGGAGATGGATGAGCAGTTCTTC.

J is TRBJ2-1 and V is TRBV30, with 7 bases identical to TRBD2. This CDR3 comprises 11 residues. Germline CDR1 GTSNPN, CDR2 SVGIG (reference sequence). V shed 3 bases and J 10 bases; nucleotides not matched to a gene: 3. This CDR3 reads CAWRGGEEQFF. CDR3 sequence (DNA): TGTGCCTGGAGGGGGGGGGAGGAGCAGTTCTTC.

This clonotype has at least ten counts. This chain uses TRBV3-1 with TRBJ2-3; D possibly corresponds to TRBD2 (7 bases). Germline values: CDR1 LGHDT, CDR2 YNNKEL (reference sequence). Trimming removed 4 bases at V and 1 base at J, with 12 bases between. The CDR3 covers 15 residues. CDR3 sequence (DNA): TGTGCCAGCAGCCCGGGGGGCTCCCGCACAGATACGCAGTATTTT. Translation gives CASSPGGSRTDTQYF.